A selection of T cell receptor beta chains follows, all from one sample in a study of T cells in localized non-small cell lung cancer. TCRdb's copy holds only in-frame clones and misses some; the assay was immunoSEQ multiplex PCR. The sample records about 1,400 clones, less than 30% being singletons. Source: lung tumor tissue, taken before any cancer treatment. These receptors originate from a woman aged 40-75 years with stage I lung adenocarcinoma. The CDR3 runs from the conserved cysteine through the conserved F or W. Fields, in order: J gene, clone size, D gene, V gene, CDR3 DNA, CDR3 protein. D genes are given only for firm matches. Where a row states a size, it is once, few, many or the class of an expanded clone; other rows omit it.

j_call: TRBJ2-6
clone_size: -
d_call: -
v_call: TRBV19
cdr3_nt: TGTGCCAGTAGTATGGTAGGGTTTGGGGCCAACGTCCTGACTTTC
cdr3_aa: CASSMVGFGANVLTF

j_call: TRBJ2-3
clone_size: few
d_call: TRBD2
v_call: TRBV4-1
cdr3_nt: TGCGCCAGCAGCCAAGATTCGGCGGGGGGCCCCACAGATACGCAGTATTTT
cdr3_aa: CASSQDSAGGPTDTQYF

j_call: TRBJ1-2
clone_size: few
d_call: -
v_call: TRBV5-1
cdr3_nt: TGCGCCAGCAGCTTGGCCGAACCGGCCTATGGCTACACCTTC
cdr3_aa: CASSLAEPAYGYTF

j_call: TRBJ2-1
clone_size: -
d_call: TRBD2
v_call: TRBV19
cdr3_nt: TGTGCCAGTAGTATGATGTCGGGGGGCTACAATGAGCAGTTCTTC
cdr3_aa: CASSMMSGGYNEQFF

j_call: TRBJ2-5
clone_size: -
d_call: -
v_call: TRBV29-1
cdr3_nt: TGCAGCGTGGGGGGGCGAAGCTCATCTGGGTCAGGGACCCAGTACTTC
cdr3_aa: CSVGGRSSSGSGTQYF

j_call: TRBJ2-7
clone_size: -
d_call: TRBD1
v_call: TRBV11-3
cdr3_nt: TGTGCCAGCAGCTCCGGACAGGGCCTGTTCTACGAGCAGTACTTC
cdr3_aa: CASSSGQGLFYEQYF

j_call: TRBJ2-3
clone_size: -
d_call: -
v_call: TRBV19
cdr3_nt: TGTGCCAGTATCAGCAGGACAGATACGCAGTATTTT
cdr3_aa: CASISRTDTQYF

j_call: TRBJ1-5
clone_size: -
d_call: -
v_call: TRBV28
cdr3_nt: TGTGCCAGCAGCGAAGACAGGTTAAATCAGCCCCAGCATTTT
cdr3_aa: CASSEDRLNQPQHF

j_call: TRBJ1-5
clone_size: -
d_call: -
v_call: TRBV19
cdr3_nt: TGTGCCAGTGATACAAGAGATGCCAATCAGCCCCAGCATTTT
cdr3_aa: CASDTRDANQPQHF

j_call: TRBJ2-1
clone_size: -
d_call: TRBD1
v_call: TRBV28
cdr3_nt: TGTGCCAGCAGTTCAAGGGACAGGAAGAATGAGCAGTTCTTC
cdr3_aa: CASSSRDRKNEQFF

j_call: TRBJ2-2
clone_size: few
d_call: -
v_call: TRBV9
cdr3_nt: TGTGCCAGCAGCGTAGGGTCTAAACAAGCCGGGGAGCTGTTTTTT
cdr3_aa: CASSVGSKQAGELFF

j_call: TRBJ1-1
clone_size: -
d_call: TRBD1
v_call: TRBV10-2
cdr3_nt: TGCGCCAGCAGTGACCCGATGGGACAGGGGCGTGAAGCTTTCTTT
cdr3_aa: CASSDPMGQGREAFF

j_call: TRBJ2-5
clone_size: -
d_call: -
v_call: TRBV19
cdr3_nt: TGTGCCAGTAGTATAGGGGGGACTCTTCAAGAGACCCAGTACTTC
cdr3_aa: CASSIGGTLQETQYF

j_call: TRBJ2-2
clone_size: -
d_call: -
v_call: TRBV11-3
cdr3_nt: TGTGCCAGCAGCGTTGGACCCGCTCGCGCGAACACCGGGGAGCTGTTTTTT
cdr3_aa: CASSVGPARANTGELFF

j_call: TRBJ2-7
clone_size: -
d_call: -
v_call: TRBV11-3
cdr3_nt: TGTGCCAGCACGGACCGGGGAGGGGGGACAGCCTACGAGCAGTACTTC
cdr3_aa: CASTDRGGGTAYEQYF

j_call: TRBJ2-7
clone_size: -
d_call: TRBD2
v_call: TRBV5-1
cdr3_nt: TGCGCCAGCGACGTTGGTGGCCGAAGCGGGGGCTCCTACGAGCAGTACTTC
cdr3_aa: CASDVGGRSGGSYEQYF

j_call: TRBJ1-1
clone_size: large
d_call: -
v_call: TRBV11-3
cdr3_nt: TGTGCCAGCAGCCAGAGGGCAGGAGGCATGAACACTGAAGCTTTCTTT
cdr3_aa: CASSQRAGGMNTEAFF

j_call: TRBJ1-1
clone_size: -
d_call: -
v_call: TRBV18
cdr3_nt: TGTGCCAGCTCACCATTAAGCCGGAACGGTGAAGCTTTCTTT
cdr3_aa: CASSPLSRNGEAFF

j_call: TRBJ2-3
clone_size: few
d_call: TRBD2
v_call: TRBV11-3
cdr3_nt: TGTGCCAGCGGGGCGGGCGGGAGGAACACAGATACGCAGTATTTT
cdr3_aa: CASGAGGRNTDTQYF

j_call: TRBJ1-1
clone_size: few
d_call: TRBD1
v_call: TRBV6-8
cdr3_nt: TGTGCCAGCAGGGGATCCGGACAGGGGGCGGAAGCTTTCTTT
cdr3_aa: CASRGSGQGAEAFF

j_call: TRBJ2-1
clone_size: -
d_call: -
v_call: TRBV6-8
cdr3_nt: TGTGCCAGCAGTTACCCCGCGCGGGGAGAGTCCAATGAGCAGTTCTTC
cdr3_aa: CASSYPARGESNEQFF

j_call: TRBJ2-1
clone_size: -
d_call: TRBD2
v_call: TRBV14
cdr3_nt: TGTGCCAGCAGCCAAGATCTAGGACTAGCGGACAATGAGCAGTTCTTC
cdr3_aa: CASSQDLGLADNEQFF

j_call: TRBJ2-7
clone_size: -
d_call: TRBD1
v_call: TRBV18
cdr3_nt: TGTGCCAGCTCACCCTCACAGGGGGCGCGTGAGCAGTACTTC
cdr3_aa: CASSPSQGAREQYF

j_call: TRBJ2-7
clone_size: large
d_call: -
v_call: TRBV9
cdr3_nt: TGTGCCAGCAGCCTCACCGGGGGCCCCTCCTACGAGCAGTACTTC
cdr3_aa: CASSLTGGPSYEQYF

j_call: TRBJ2-7
clone_size: few
d_call: TRBD1
v_call: TRBV11-3
cdr3_nt: TGTGCCAGCAGCGCCGACAGGGGGTCCTACGAGCAGTACTTC
cdr3_aa: CASSADRGSYEQYF

j_call: TRBJ2-7
clone_size: few
d_call: -
v_call: TRBV7-1
cdr3_nt: TGTGCCAGCAGCTTAGTGCTTTTCTACGAGCAGTACTTC
cdr3_aa: CASSLVLFYEQYF

j_call: TRBJ2-3
clone_size: -
d_call: TRBD2
v_call: TRBV29-1
cdr3_nt: TGCAGCGTCTCCCCGGGACTAGATAGTCAATATACGCAGTATTTT
cdr3_aa: CSVSPGLDSQYTQYF

j_call: TRBJ1-1
clone_size: once
d_call: TRBD1
v_call: TRBV18
cdr3_nt: TGTGCCAGCTCTCCGGACAGGGGCCCTGAAGCTTTCTTT
cdr3_aa: CASSPDRGPEAFF

j_call: TRBJ1-2
clone_size: -
d_call: TRBD1
v_call: TRBV29-1
cdr3_nt: TGCAGCGTTGAAGATAGGGGGCGAGGCTACACCTTC
cdr3_aa: CSVEDRGRGYTF

j_call: TRBJ1-1
clone_size: -
d_call: -
v_call: TRBV28
cdr3_nt: TGTGCCAGCAGTTGGAGCAGGGCGAACACTGAAGCTTTCTTT
cdr3_aa: CASSWSRANTEAFF

j_call: TRBJ2-4
clone_size: -
d_call: -
v_call: TRBV11-3
cdr3_nt: TGTGCCAGCAGCTTAGATTGGACAGGGAGGGACATTCAGTACTTC
cdr3_aa: CASSLDWTGRDIQYF

j_call: TRBJ2-3
clone_size: medium-sized
d_call: TRBD2
v_call: TRBV9
cdr3_nt: TGTGCCAGCAGCGTAGGACTAGCGAGCACAGATACGCAGTATTTT
cdr3_aa: CASSVGLASTDTQYF

j_call: TRBJ2-2
clone_size: -
d_call: -
v_call: TRBV29-1
cdr3_nt: TGCAGCGTTGAGGGCCTCACCGGGGAGCTGTTTTTT
cdr3_aa: CSVEGLTGELFF

j_call: TRBJ1-3
clone_size: few
d_call: TRBD1
v_call: TRBV6-8
cdr3_nt: TGTGCCAGCAGTCCCCGACAGGGAAACTCTGGAAACACCATATATTTT
cdr3_aa: CASSPRQGNSGNTIYF

j_call: TRBJ1-1
clone_size: -
d_call: -
v_call: TRBV5-8
cdr3_nt: TGTGCCACCCTTCCGGGGCCCGAACCTGAAGCTTTCTTT
cdr3_aa: CATLPGPEPEAFF

j_call: TRBJ1-3
clone_size: -
d_call: -
v_call: TRBV28
cdr3_nt: TGTGCCAGCAGTTTGGGTGAGGCAAACACCATATATTTT
cdr3_aa: CASSLGEANTIYF

j_call: TRBJ1-5
clone_size: medium-sized
d_call: -
v_call: TRBV6-8
cdr3_nt: TGTGCCAGCAGTAAAGGAGCGTTTGGCAATCAGCCCCAGCATTTT
cdr3_aa: CASSKGAFGNQPQHF

j_call: TRBJ2-1
clone_size: -
d_call: TRBD2
v_call: TRBV11-3
cdr3_nt: TGTGCCAGCAGCTCGACAATAGCGGGAGGCTACAATGAGCAGTTCTTC
cdr3_aa: CASSSTIAGGYNEQFF